This TCR beta chain was captured by sequencing in a study of blood T cell repertoires in COVID-19. Overall study: T cells, B-cell-depleted T cells, or PBMCs provided the cDNA or gDNA that served as material.

Some clones are missing from TCRdb's copy, which holds only in-frame ones; the method was immunoSEQ multiplex PCR. The data contain fewer than 300,000 clones, around 89% of them singletons. Germline lookup yields CDR1 MNHEY and CDR2 SMNVEV (reference sequence). V gave up 4 bases and J gave up 4 bases; unmatched junction bases: 0. The CDR3 is 12 amino acids. Sequencing was done on a sample of peripheral blood. The J gene is TRBJ2-5, the V gene TRBV27; 7 bases line up with TRBD1. This clonotype was sampled from a woman aged 45-65 years with COVID-19, enrolled during active disease. The DNA of the CDR3 is TGTGCCAGCAGTTACAGGGGAGAGACCCAGTACTTC. Its translation: CASSYRGETQYF.